This TCR beta chain was captured in a study of blood T cell repertoires in COVID-19. The repertoire was sequenced with immunoSEQ multiplex PCR; TCRdb's copy has only in-frame clones and lacks some. The sample records around 200,000 clones, approximately 87% being singletons. CDR1 is MNHEY and CDR2 is SVGAGI in the germline V gene. Trimming took off 2 bases at V and 0 bases at J, with 10 bases between the two ends. This CDR3 is 15 amino acids long. Source material: peripheral blood. The TCR comes from a woman younger than 35 who had recovered from COVID-19. This rearrangement joins TRBV6-5 to TRBJ1-1; D remains ambiguous. The CDR3 is CASSYAGSMNTEAFF. CDR3 nucleotide sequence: TGTGCCAGCAGTTACGCGGGTTCGATGAACACTGAAGCTTTCTTT.